This T cell receptor (beta chain) originates from a study of read filtering for tumor transcriptome and immune sequencing. General study findings and limits: Even smaller IR-seq throughput identified most shared clonotypes.

Trimming took off 4 bases at V and 11 bases at J, with 12 bases between the two ends. Germline CDR1 SEHNR, CDR2 FQNEAQ (reference sequence). This CDR3 contains 13 residues. This library used about 400 ng RNA and molecular barcoded adaptors spanning alpha/delta and beta/gamma chains. TCRdb processed the reads anew with MiXCR; each CDR3 protein has one entry. The sample consists of around 30,000 distinct CDR3 sequences, around a sixth of them appearing once. This clonotype has a count of ten or more. The target antigen is unknown. The V and J genes are TRBV7-9 and TRBJ2-6, with D possibly being TRBD1 or TRBD2 (5 bases each). Sequenced sample: a population of CD138-negative cells sorted from bone marrow. This TCR was recovered from a donor at least 40 years old with multiple myeloma. CDR3 residues: CASSWGTGHVLTF. The CDR3 DNA sequence: TGTGCCAGCAGCTGGGGGACGGGCCACGTCCTGACTTTC. The full variable domain, in which reference TRBV7-9 and TRBJ2-6 provide the parts outside the CDR3, is DTGVSQNPRHKITKRGQNVTFRCDPISEHNRLYWYRQTLGQGPEFLTYFQNEAQLEKSRLLSDRFSAERPKGSFSTLEIQRTEQGDSAMYLCASSWGTGHVLTFGAGSRLTVL.